The clone carrying this T cell receptor beta chain appeared once. In the authors' methods: In the immunoSEQ data, sequences were junction-only and lacked quality scores, so filtering differed. Generated by immunoSEQ multiplex PCR, the TCRdb table keeps only in-frame clones and is missing some. V and J calls and clone size are those listed in that table; D and trimming were worked out from the DNA. The table shows about a million clones, with approximately 80% occurring only once. This record comes from a study of shared clonotypes between healthy human individuals. V lost 6 bases to trimming and J lost 0 bases, with 15 bases between them. This CDR3 contains 14 residues. Germline CDR1 and CDR2: SQVTM and ANQGSEA.

This TCR was recovered from a man aged 18 to 29 in good health. Some clones in this sample may be carry-over from other donors' samples. This chain joins TRBV29-1 and TRBJ2-7, with a weak D call TRBD2 (6 bases). Specimen: memory CD4+ T cells from PBMCs. Described subset: CD45RA-negative fraction. DNA for the CDR3: TGCAGCGTGTTGCGGACTACAAGCTCCTACGAGCAGTACTTC. Protein product: CSVLRTTSSYEQYF.